These 25 T cell receptor beta chains came from one sample sequenced in a study of Ad26.COV2.S vaccination and SARS-CoV-2 variants. Profiling relied on immunoSEQ multiplex PCR, and the TCRdb table lists in-frame clones only, not all of them. The table has approximately 460,000 clones, roughly 87% seen once. Treatment: some 20 received Ad26.COV2.S at low or high dose, single or two shots; several received placebo; per-sample allocation not given. All samples were drawn on day 63, counting from the first vaccine or placebo injection. The source material was peripheral blood, sampled in a trial of Ad26.COV2.S vaccine versus placebo. These receptors were obtained from a person between 18 and 65 years old who received the Ad26.COV2.S COVID-19 vaccine or a placebo.

The chain links TRBV2 to TRBJ2-3; 8 bases agree with TRBD2. The CDR3 runs 14 residues. The germline V gene encodes CDR1 SNHLY and CDR2 FYNNEI. With V trimmed by 7 bases and J by 0 bases, 3 bases remained unmatched. CDR3 residues: CASTSGPSTDTQYF. The CDR3 region has the DNA TGTGCCAGCACTAGCGGGCCTAGCACAGATACGCAGTATTTT.

The V gene is TRBV3-1 (or the pseudogene TRBV3-2), the J gene TRBJ2-2; D unresolved. The V and J ends lost 3 bases and 1 base respectively, with 15 bases between them. The CDR3 extends over 17 amino acids. CDR1 and CDR2 from the germline V gene are LGHDT and YNNKEL (reference sequence). DNA of the CDR3: TGTGCCAGCAGCCAGGCAGAAGCCCTTAAGAACACCGGGGAGCTGTTTTTT. Its protein is CASSQAEALKNTGELFF.

The table lists this clone with a count of one. The V gene is TRBV30, the J gene TRBJ2-7; 8 bases line up with TRBD2. V lost 1 base, J lost 2 bases, and 1 base stayed unmatched. This CDR3 region has 13 residues. Per germline, CDR1 GTSNPN and CDR2 SVGIG (reference sequence). CDR3 region: CAWSAGGAYEQYF. The CDR3 nucleotides read TGTGCCTGGAGTGCGGGAGGGGCCTACGAGCAGTACTTC. The variable domain in full, with the rest retrieved from reference TRBV30 and TRBJ2-7, is SQTIHQWPATLVQPVGSPLSLECTVEGTSNPNLYWYRQAAGRGLQLLFYSVGIGQISSEVPQNLSASRPQDRQFILSSKKLLLSDSGFYLCAWSAGGAYEQYFGPGTRLTVT.

The CDR3 loop is CASRDRETQYF. DNA for the CDR3: TGTGCCAGCAGGGATCGGGAGACCCAGTACTTC. V usage is TRBV28 and J usage is TRBJ2-5; D ambiguous. The CDR3 totals 11 residues. The V gene's germline CDR1 is MDHEN and CDR2 SYDVKM. V was clipped by 6 bases and J by 5 bases, with 7 bases between them.

A few counts support this clone. This chain joins TRBV25-1 and TRBJ2-7; perhaps D is TRBD1 or TRBD2 (5 bases each). This CDR3 is 13 amino acids long. Germline V gives CDR1 MGHDK, CDR2 SYGVNS. V was cut by 3 bases and J by 0 bases, with 6 bases left in between. The CDR3 DNA follows: TGTGCCAGCAGTGACGGGGCCTCCTACGAGCAGTACTTC. This translates into CASSDGASYEQYF.

This chain joins TRBV4-2 and TRBJ2-3, with TRBD2 matching 11 bases. V shed 4 bases, J shed 4 bases, and the junction held 7 bases outside the gene matches. Per germline, CDR1 LGHNA and CDR2 YNFKEQ. The CDR3 spans 16 residues. The CDR3 loop reads CASSRVAGGPSDTQYF. The CDR3 nucleotides are TGTGCCAGCAGCCGGGTAGCGGGGGGGCCCTCAGATACGCAGTATTTT.

CDR3 DNA sequence: TGTGCCAGCAGCTTAGAGCTTGGGGGAGAATACGAGCAGTACTTC. It specifies CASSLELGGEYEQYF. The J gene is TRBJ2-7, the V gene TRBV7-9, with D possibly called TRBD1 or TRBD2 (5 bases each). V dropped 1 base and J dropped 4 bases, with 14 bases sitting between them. CDR3 length: 15 residues. The germline V gene encodes CDR1 SEHNR and CDR2 FQNEAQ (reference sequence).

The chain is built from TRBV4-2 and TRBJ2-1, with 8 positions matching TRBD2. Germline CDR1 is LGHNA and CDR2 is YNFKEQ. V dropped 5 bases and J dropped 1; count of bases not matched to a gene: 1. CDR3 size: 14 residues. CDR3 in amino acids: CASSSGSSYNEQFF. Written as DNA, the CDR3 is TGTGCCAGCAGCAGCGGGAGTTCCTACAATGAGCAGTTCTTC.

This clone was counted once. The chain links TRBV7-8 to TRBJ1-5, with 7 bases matching TRBD1. In germline, CDR1 is SGHVS, CDR2 FQNEAQ. V shed 6 bases, J shed 0 bases, and the junction held 8 bases outside the gene matches. CDR3 size: 16 residues. The CDR3 DNA is TGTGCCAGCAGAGCCAGGGGGGACCCTAGCAATCAGCCCCAGCATTTT. Protein: CASRARGDPSNQPQHF.

This chain links TRBV19 with TRBJ2-2; the D gene is possibly TRBD2 (6 bases). The CDR3 is made up of 16 amino acids. V shed 7 bases and J shed 2 bases, with 17 bases lying between them. Germline-derived CDR1 and CDR2 are LNHDA and SQIVND (reference sequence). The CDR3 DNA sequence: TGTGCCAGTAAAGATCTAGCGCTCGATAACACCGGGGAGCTGTTTTTT. Its protein product is CASKDLALDNTGELFF.

This chain joins TRBV3-1 (or the pseudogene TRBV3-2) and TRBJ1-1; tentatively, D is TRBD1 (6 bases). Per the germline V gene, CDR1 is LGHDT and CDR2 is YNNKEL (reference sequence). The CDR3 consists of 14 residues. The V end was cut by 4 bases, the J end by 0 bases, with 9 bases between. In DNA form, the CDR3 reads TGTGCCAGCAGCCTCCGGGACATGAACACTGAAGCTTTCTTT. It is translated as CASSLRDMNTEAFF.

The chain carries TRBV11-2 and TRBJ2-1, with TRBD2 identical over 13 bases. CDR1 is SGHAT, CDR2 FQNNGV, per germline. CDR3 length: 14 amino acids. V was clipped by 7 bases and J by 4 bases; unmatched bases: 1. The CDR3 spells CASTGLAGYNEQFF. The CDR3 DNA reads as TGTGCCAGCACGGGACTAGCGGGATACAATGAGCAGTTCTTC. The full variable domain, in which reference TRBV11-2 and TRBJ2-1 provide the parts outside the CDR3, is EAGVAQSPRYKIIEKRQSVAFWCNPISGHATLYWYQQILGQGPKLLIQFQNNGVVDDSQLPKDRFSAERLKGVDSTLKIQPAKLEDSAVYLCASTGLAGYNEQFFGPGTRLTVL.

The genes are TRBV6-6 and TRBJ1-2; no clear D. The V end was cut by 0 bases, the J end by 2 bases, with 10 bases between. The CDR3 runs to 15 residues. Germline lookup yields CDR1 MNHNY and CDR2 SVGAGI (reference sequence). The CDR3 sequence: CASSYSNPGNYGYTF. CDR3 DNA sequence: TGTGCCAGCAGTTACTCGAATCCGGGGAACTATGGCTACACCTTC.

The rearrangement joins TRBV5-8 to TRBJ1-5; possible D gene TRBD1, 6 bases. Germline CDR1 and CDR2: SGHTS and YDEGEE. V lost 4 bases and J 6 bases, leaving 17 bases between the germline ends. This CDR3 has 15 amino acids. The CDR3 DNA sequence: TGTGCCAGCAGCCCCGCAGGGGTTCTTCCTCAGCCCCAGCATTTT. This codes for CASSPAGVLPQPQHF.

This clone was seen once. The junction shows a germline mismatch at one end, possibly a read error. V and J are TRBV7-7 and TRBJ2-5; 10 nucleotides agree with TRBD2. Per germline, CDR1 SSHAT and CDR2 FNYEAQ (reference sequence). The CDR3 totals 16 residues. The CDR3 loop is CASSHSGGSRRETQYF. The DNA of the CDR3 is TGTGCTAGCAGCCATAGCGGGGGGTCGAGAAGGGAGACCCAGTACTTC.

This chain links TRBV4-2 with TRBJ2-7; perhaps TRBD2 as D (6 bases). V lost 4 bases and J 3 bases, leaving 10 bases between the germline ends. The CDR3 totals 13 residues. CDR1 LGHNA and CDR2 YNFKEQ come from the germline V gene. Written as DNA, the CDR3 is TGTGCCAGCAGCCCCCGGGGAGGCTACGAGCAGTACTTC. As protein: CASSPRGGYEQYF.

This clone was counted once. This chain joins TRBV20-1 and TRBJ2-3; maybe TRBD2 (7 bases). Germline CDR1 reads DFQATT; CDR2 reads SNEGSKA (reference sequence). The CDR3 runs to 13 residues. With 3 bases removed from V and 5 bases from J, the gap between germline ends came to 12 bases. The CDR3 protein is CSASGGGRDTQYF. The CDR3 DNA follows: TGCAGTGCTAGTGGGGGGGGCCGAGATACGCAGTATTTT.

This clone was found once. The CDR3 bases are TGTGCCAGCAGCCCCAGGACAGGGTTTAATGAAAAACTGTTTTTT. Translation gives CASSPRTGFNEKLFF. The chain recombines TRBV5-6 with TRBJ1-4; 8 nucleotides line up with TRBD1. V shed 4 bases and J 4 bases; nucleotides not matched to a gene: 6. Germline V gene sequence: CDR1 SGHDT, CDR2 YYEEEE. CDR3 length: 15 residues.

The chain combines TRBV13 with TRBJ1-1, with TRBD1 matching over 9 bases. CDR1 and CDR2 (germline): PRHDT, FYEKMQ (reference sequence). The CDR3 runs to 15 residues. V lost 0 bases and J lost 5; bases outside the gene matches: 4. The CDR3 loop reads CASSLGDRGKTEAFF. The CDR3 DNA follows: TGTGCCAGCAGCTTAGGGGACAGGGGTAAAACTGAAGCTTTCTTT.

The V gene is TRBV10-3, the J gene TRBJ2-6; no clear D. The CDR3 runs to 14 residues. Germline V gene sequence: CDR1 ENHRY, CDR2 SYGVKD. Trimming stripped 10 bases from V and 3 bases from J, with 13 bases between. The CDR3: CATRPLSGANVLTF. The CDR3 nucleotides read TGTGCCACCAGACCCTTGAGTGGGGCCAACGTCCTGACTTTC.

The CDR3 bases are TGTGCCAGCAGCGGTTGGCAGGGGCGGACTGAAGCTTTCTTT. Amino acid sequence: CASSGWQGRTEAFF. The chain combines TRBV7-2 with TRBJ1-1, with D perhaps matching TRBD1 (6 bases). Germline CDR1 reads SGHTA; CDR2 reads FQGNSA. The CDR3 extends over 14 amino acids. The V end lost 5 bases, the J end lost 5 bases, and 15 bases lay between the germline ends. Together with reference TRBV7-2 and TRBJ1-1, the CDR3 gives the full variable domain: GAGVSQSPSNKVTEKGKDVELRCDPISGHTALYWYRQSLGQGLEFLIYFQGNSAPDKSGLPSDRFSAERTGGSVSTLTIQRTQQEDSAVYLCASSGWQGRTEAFFGQGTRLTVV.

The chain recombines TRBV5-1 with TRBJ1-1; TRBD1 agrees at 8 bases. Trimming at V came to 4 bases and at J to 4 bases, leaving 9 bases not matched to a gene. The CDR3 spans 15 residues. Per germline, CDR1 SGHRS and CDR2 YFSETQ. The CDR3 protein is CASSLAGQVITEAFF. CDR3 DNA sequence: TGCGCCAGCAGCCTAGCGGGACAGGTAATCACTGAAGCTTTCTTT. The full variable domain, with the rest looked up from reference TRBV5-1 and TRBJ1-1, is KAGVTQTPRYLIKTRGQQVTLSCSPISGHRSVSWYQQTPGQGLQFLFEYFSETQRNKGNFPGRFSGRQFSNSRSEMNVSTLELGDSALYLCASSLAGQVITEAFFGQGTRLTVV.

This sequence joins TRBV2 and TRBJ2-4; 8 bases align to TRBD2. Germline values: CDR1 SNHLY, CDR2 FYNNEI. The V and J ends lost 6 bases and 6 bases, in that order; junction bases with no gene match: 7. There are 14 residues in the CDR3. The CDR3 DNA follows: TGTGCCAGCAGAGAGCGGGAGTCGACAAACATTCAGTACTTC. Its protein product is CASRERESTNIQYF.

The chain links TRBV9 to TRBJ2-2; D remains unclear. Germline assignment: CDR1 SGDLS and CDR2 YYNGEE. The CDR3 consists of 16 residues. The V gene lost 0 bases and the J gene lost 0 bases, with 9 bases spanning the gap. The CDR3 DNA reads as TGTGCCAGCAGCGTAGCTTCCAGCGCGAACACCGGGGAGCTGTTTTTT. Residues: CASSVASSANTGELFF.

The rearrangement joins TRBV5-1 to TRBJ2-3; no clear D gene. The CDR3 extends over 15 amino acids. Between the trimmed V and J ends, which lost 0 bases and 3 bases, there was a span of 11 bases. CDR1 and CDR2 from the germline V gene are SGHRS and YFSETQ. The CDR3 nucleotides read TGCGCCAGCAGCTTGGAGGGATTTGGGACAGATACGCAGTATTTT. It codes for CASSLEGFGTDTQYF. Supplemented by reference TRBV5-1 and TRBJ2-3, the full variable domain reads KAGVTQTPRYLIKTRGQQVTLSCSPISGHRSVSWYQQTPGQGLQFLFEYFSETQRNKGNFPGRFSGRQFSNSRSEMNVSTLELGDSALYLCASSLEGFGTDTQYFGPGTRLTVL.